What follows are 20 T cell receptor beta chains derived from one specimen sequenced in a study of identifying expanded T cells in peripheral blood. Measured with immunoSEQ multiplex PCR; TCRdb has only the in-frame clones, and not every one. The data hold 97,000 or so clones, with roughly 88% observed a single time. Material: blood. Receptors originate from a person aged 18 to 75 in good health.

The CDR3 here is CASSEGGISGANVLTF. CDR3 coding DNA: TGCGCCAGCAGTGAGGGTGGGATCTCTGGGGCCAACGTCCTGACTTTC. This rearrangement joins TRBV10-2 to TRBJ2-6; no reliable D call. Trimming pared 2 bases from V and 0 bases from J, leaving 8 bases between. CDR1 and CDR2 from the germline V gene are WSHSY and SAAADI. The CDR3 has 16 residues.

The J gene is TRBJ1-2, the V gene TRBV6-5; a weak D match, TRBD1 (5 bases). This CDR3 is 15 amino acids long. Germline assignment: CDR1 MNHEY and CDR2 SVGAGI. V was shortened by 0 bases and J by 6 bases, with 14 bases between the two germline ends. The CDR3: CASSYSMSQGHGYTF. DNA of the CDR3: TGTGCCAGCAGTTACTCGATGTCTCAGGGCCATGGCTACACCTTC.

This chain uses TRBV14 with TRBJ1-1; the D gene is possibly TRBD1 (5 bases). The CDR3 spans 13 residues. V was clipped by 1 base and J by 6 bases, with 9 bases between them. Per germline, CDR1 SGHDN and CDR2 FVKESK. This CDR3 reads CASSQARQSEAFF. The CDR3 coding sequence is TGTGCCAGCAGCCAAGCGAGACAGTCTGAAGCTTTCTTT.

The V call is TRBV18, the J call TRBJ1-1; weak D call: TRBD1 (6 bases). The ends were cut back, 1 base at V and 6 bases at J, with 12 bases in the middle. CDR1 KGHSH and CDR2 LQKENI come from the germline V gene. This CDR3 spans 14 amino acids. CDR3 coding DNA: TGTGCCAGCTCACCACAATGGGGGCCATCTGAAGCTTTCTTT. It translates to CASSPQWGPSEAFF.

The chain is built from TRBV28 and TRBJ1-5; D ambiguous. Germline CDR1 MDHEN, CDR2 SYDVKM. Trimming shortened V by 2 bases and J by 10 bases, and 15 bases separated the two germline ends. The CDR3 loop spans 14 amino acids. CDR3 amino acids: CASSLLRSGNPQHF. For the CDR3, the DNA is TGTGCCAGCAGTTTACTCAGGAGCGGGAATCCCCAGCATTTT.

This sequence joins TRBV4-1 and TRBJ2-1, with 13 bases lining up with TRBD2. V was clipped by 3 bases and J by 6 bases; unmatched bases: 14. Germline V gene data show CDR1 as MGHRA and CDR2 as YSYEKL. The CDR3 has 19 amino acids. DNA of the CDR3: TGCGCCAGCAGCCATCGCGTACGACTAGCGGGAGGTGGGGGCAATGAGCAGTTCTTC. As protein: CASSHRVRLAGGGGNEQFF.

The CDR3 bases are TGTGCCAGCAGTGGTACACACGAGAACACTGAAGCTTTCTTT. It translates to CASSGTHENTEAFF. The genes are TRBV6-1 and TRBJ1-1; D is undetermined. This CDR3 has 14 amino acids. Germline V gives CDR1 MNHNS, CDR2 SASEGT. V was shortened by 4 bases and J by 1 base, with 10 bases between the two germline ends.

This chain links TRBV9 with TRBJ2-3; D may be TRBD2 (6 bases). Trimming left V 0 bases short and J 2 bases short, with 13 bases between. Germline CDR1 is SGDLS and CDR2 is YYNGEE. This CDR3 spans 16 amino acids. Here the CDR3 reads CASSVEVRGNTDTQYF. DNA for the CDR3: TGTGCCAGCAGCGTAGAGGTTCGCGGGAACACAGATACGCAGTATTTT. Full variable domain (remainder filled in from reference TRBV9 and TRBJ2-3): DSGVTQTPKHLITATGQRVTLRCSPRSGDLSVYWYQQSLDQGLQFLIQYYNGEERAKGNILERFSAQQFPDLHSELNLSSLELGDSALYFCASSVEVRGNTDTQYFGPGTRLTVL.

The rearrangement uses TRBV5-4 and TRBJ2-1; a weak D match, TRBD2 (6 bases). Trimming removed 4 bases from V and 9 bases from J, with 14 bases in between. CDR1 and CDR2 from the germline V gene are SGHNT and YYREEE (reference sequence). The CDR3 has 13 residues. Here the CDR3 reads CASSAGSVGEQFF. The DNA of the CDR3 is TGTGCCAGCAGCGCCGGGAGCGTGGGTGAGCAGTTCTTC. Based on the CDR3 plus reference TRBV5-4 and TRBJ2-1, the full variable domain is ETGVTQSPTHLIKTRGQQVTLRCSSQSGHNTVSWYQQALGQGPQFIFQYYREEENGRGNFPPRFSGLQFPNYSSELNVNALELDDSALYLCASSAGSVGEQFFGPGTRLTVL.

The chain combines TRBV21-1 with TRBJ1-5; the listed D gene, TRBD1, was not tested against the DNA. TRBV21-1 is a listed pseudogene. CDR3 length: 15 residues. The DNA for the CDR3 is TGTGCCAGCAGGAGAGGGACAGCCGCCGGGGAGCCCCAGCATTTT. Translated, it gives CASRRGTAAGEPQHF.

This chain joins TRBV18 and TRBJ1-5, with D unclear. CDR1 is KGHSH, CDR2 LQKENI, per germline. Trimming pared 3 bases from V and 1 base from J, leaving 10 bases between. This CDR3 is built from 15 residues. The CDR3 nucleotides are TGTGCCAGCTCACCTTTGACGGCAAGCAATCAGCCCCAGCATTTT. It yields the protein CASSPLTASNQPQHF. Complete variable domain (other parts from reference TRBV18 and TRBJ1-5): NAGVMQNPRHLVRRRGQEARLRCSPMKGHSHVYWYRQLPEEGLKFMVYLQKENIIDESGMPKERFSAEFPKEGPSILRIQQVVRGDSAAYFCASSPLTASNQPQHFGDGTRLSIL.

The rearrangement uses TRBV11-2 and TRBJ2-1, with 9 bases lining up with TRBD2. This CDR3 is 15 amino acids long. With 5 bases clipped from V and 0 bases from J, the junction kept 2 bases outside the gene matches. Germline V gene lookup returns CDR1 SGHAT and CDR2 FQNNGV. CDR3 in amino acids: CASSISGSSYNEQFF. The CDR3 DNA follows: TGTGCCAGCAGCATTAGCGGGAGCTCCTACAATGAGCAGTTCTTC. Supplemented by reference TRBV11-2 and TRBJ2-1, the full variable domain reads EAGVAQSPRYKIIEKRQSVAFWCNPISGHATLYWYQQILGQGPKLLIQFQNNGVVDDSQLPKDRFSAERLKGVDSTLKIQPAKLEDSAVYLCASSISGSSYNEQFFGPGTRLTVL.

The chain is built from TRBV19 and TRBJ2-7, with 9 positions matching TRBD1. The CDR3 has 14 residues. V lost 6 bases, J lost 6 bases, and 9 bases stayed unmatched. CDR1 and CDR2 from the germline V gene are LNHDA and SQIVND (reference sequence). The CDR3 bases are TGTGCCAGTAGCGCGGGACAGGGTTCCGGCGAGCAGTACTTC. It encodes CASSAGQGSGEQYF.

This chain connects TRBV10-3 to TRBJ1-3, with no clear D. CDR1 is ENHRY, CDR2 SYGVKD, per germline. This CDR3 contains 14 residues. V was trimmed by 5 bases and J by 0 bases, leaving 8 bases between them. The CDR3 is CAISKPDSGNTIYF. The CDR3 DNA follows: TGTGCCATCAGTAAACCGGACTCTGGAAACACCATATATTTT.

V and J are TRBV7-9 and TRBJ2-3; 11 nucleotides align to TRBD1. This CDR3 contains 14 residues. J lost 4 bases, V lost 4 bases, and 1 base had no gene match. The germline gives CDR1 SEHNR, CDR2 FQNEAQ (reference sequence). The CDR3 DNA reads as TGTGCCAGCAGCTCGGACAGGGGGCCAGATACGCAGTATTTT. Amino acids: CASSSDRGPDTQYF.

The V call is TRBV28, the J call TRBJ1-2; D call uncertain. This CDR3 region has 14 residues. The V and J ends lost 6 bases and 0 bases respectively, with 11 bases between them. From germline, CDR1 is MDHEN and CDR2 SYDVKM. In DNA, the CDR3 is TGTGCCAGCAGGGGGTCATTGACTAACTATGGCTACACCTTC. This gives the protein CASRGSLTNYGYTF.

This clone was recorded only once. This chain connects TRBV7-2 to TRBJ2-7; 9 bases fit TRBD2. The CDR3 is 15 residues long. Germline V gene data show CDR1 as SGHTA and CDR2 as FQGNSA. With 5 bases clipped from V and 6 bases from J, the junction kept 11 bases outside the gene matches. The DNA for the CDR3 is TGTGCCAGCAGCCCATCTAGCGGGGTGGTAGGCGAGCAGTACTTC. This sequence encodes CASSPSSGVVGEQYF.

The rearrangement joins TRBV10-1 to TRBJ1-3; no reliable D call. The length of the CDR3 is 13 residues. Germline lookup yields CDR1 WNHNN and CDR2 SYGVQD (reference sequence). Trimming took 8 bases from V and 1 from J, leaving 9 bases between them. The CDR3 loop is CASDRDSGNTIYF. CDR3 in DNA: TGCGCCAGCGACCGGGATTCTGGAAACACCATATATTTT.

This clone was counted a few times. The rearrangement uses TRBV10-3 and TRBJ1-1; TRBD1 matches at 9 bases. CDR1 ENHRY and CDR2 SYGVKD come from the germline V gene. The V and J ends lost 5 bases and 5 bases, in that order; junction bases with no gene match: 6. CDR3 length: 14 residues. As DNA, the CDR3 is TGTGCCATCAGTCAGGGACAGGGAAAAACTGAAGCTTTCTTT. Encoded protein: CAISQGQGKTEAFF.

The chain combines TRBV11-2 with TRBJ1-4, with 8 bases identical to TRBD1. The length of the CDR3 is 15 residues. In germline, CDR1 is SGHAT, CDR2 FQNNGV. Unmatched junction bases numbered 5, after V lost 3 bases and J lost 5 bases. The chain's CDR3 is CASSFSRGRNEKLFF. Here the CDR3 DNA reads TGTGCCAGCAGCTTCAGCAGGGGGCGGAATGAAAAACTGTTTTTT.